The T cell receptor beta chain under discussion was sequenced for a study of T cell responses to AZD1222 COVID-19 vaccine. Notes on the study in general: Across spike, vaccine-associated CD4 TCRs were found, dominant at 160-218 and 743-854. Unmutated regions of variants are reportedly targeted by nearly half of spike-specific TCRs.

This table comes from immunoSEQ multiplex PCR, and its TCRdb copy is limited to in-frame clones, with some not included. The profile covers 150,000 to 200,000 clones, with 85% to 95% appearing a single time and 4% to 5.5% taken by the ten largest. The CDR3 spans 15 residues. Germline loops: CDR1 MNHEY, CDR2 SVGEGT. Trimming removed 3 bases at V and 7 bases at J, with 16 bases between. Details on this clone: The antigen remains unidentified.

This TCR came from an adult who received the AZD1222 COVID-19 vaccine. The source was peripheral blood, collected 28 days after the second AZD1222 dose. This chain connects TRBV6-2 or TRBV6-3 to TRBJ2-1, with D hard to call. The CDR3 protein is CASSYSGTYRNEQFF. The CDR3 DNA reads TGTGCCAGCAGTTATTCGGGCACGTACCGAAATGAGCAGTTCTTC.